Given below is one TCR beta chain in context. Antigen unknown. Trimming removed 7 bases at V and 5 bases at J, with 17 bases between. Per germline, CDR1 LNHDA and CDR2 SQIVND (reference sequence). The CDR3 loop spans 15 amino acids. UMIs and a universal primer site were added when TCR cDNA was made by 5'RACE template switching. TCRdb processed the 5' RACE reads anew with MiXCR; each CDR3 protein has one entry. The table lists 300,000 to 400,000 distinct CDR3 sequences, roughly 4.3% of them singletons. This sample stems from a study of T cells after yellow fever vaccination. Study background: The fractions with low cell numbers were processed using SMART-Seq v4 Ultra Low Input. Notes on the study in general: Only a small proportion of the clonotypes turned up in both the CD4 and the CD8 compartments, likely arising from convergent recombination.

The sequence came from a man younger than 35 who received the YFV17D yellow fever vaccine. The input for sequencing was PBMCs, taken 5 days after the yellow fever booster vaccination. This chain uses TRBV19 with TRBJ2-2; D might be TRBD2 (6 bases). DNA of the CDR3: TGTGCCAGTATGGGCCGGGGGAGGTATACCGGGGAGCTGTTTTTT. Translated, it gives CASMGRGRYTGELFF.